This T cell receptor beta chain was captured by sequencing in a study of radiation and T cells in renal cell carcinoma (dated by TCRdb to 2019 to 2021). Turning to the overall study: A total of some 55 samples underwent TCR beta sequencing, made up of 25 or so tumors and some 27 peripheral blood samples. Across all 50 or so samples, around 4,000,000 unique CDR3 nucleotide sequences encoding 2,658,974 unique CDR3 amino acid sequences were identified.

This sample's time point label indicates: tumor resected at nephrectomy. The treatment or condition label, as the study defines it: 15 Gy SBRT to primary tumor, nephrectomy 4 weeks later. The samples were obtained from a clinical trial, where primary renal cell carcinomas were treated with 15 Gy stereotactic body radiation therapy and then removed by nephrectomy 4 weeks afterward. Every patient had renal cell carcinoma of clear cell pathology. Tumors were dissociated mechanically, digested with collagenase/hyaluronidase at 37 degrees C, processed in gentleMACS C tubes, and stored in liquid nitrogen. Genomic DNA for TCR sequencing was prepared using the QIAamp DNA Blood Mini Kit (Qiagen). The analyses included just those samples that passed every quality control check. The immunoSEQ kit was used, according to the manufacturer's recommendations, to generate TCR beta libraries from genomic DNA. Library preparation used a first multiplex PCR with proprietary primers, then a second PCR adding unique barcodes, with bead cleanups after each round. Each sample batch included a kit-provided positive control reaction and a negative control reaction. The final libraries underwent checking on an Agilent 4200 TapeStation D1000 ScreenTape, volumetric pooling, and quantification by qPCR. Sequencing was performed on an Illumina NextSeq500 using a MidOutput 150-cycle cartridge, with 156 Read1 cycles, 15 Index1 cycles, and the kit custom primers. The pooled library was loaded at approximately 1.1 pM with a roughly 20% PhiX control spike-in. Regarding the original processing steps: Vendor-processed data were analyzed in R, with a clonotype defined as all T cells sharing the same CDR3 nucleotide sequence. In the clone abundance analyses, frequencies were normalized to the 10,000 most abundant clones in each sample. Public T cell clones, which averaged fewer than five per sample, were removed prior to analysis. Dominant motif analysis used ImmunoMap with the PAM10 matrix, gap penalty 30 and homology threshold 0.3; motifs with cumulative frequency at least 0.01 counted as dominant. Tumor-enriched clonotypes and baseline blood-enriched clonotypes were defined as those with an abundance difference of at least 32-fold between compartments. Similarity between tumor and blood repertoires was quantified using the Baroni-Urbani and Buser coefficient, and groups were compared with two-tailed Wilcoxon tests in R. In TCRdb, the immuneACCESS table is reduced to in-frame sequences with V and J assigned. These tables do not hold every clone; where another copy was compared, an unresolved V gene accounts for under half, and the others remain unexplained. That table is the source of V, J and clone size, and D and trimming were worked out from the DNA. The sample records about 16,000 clones, roughly 50% of which are singletons. The biggest ten clones account for around 38% of the sample.

Beyond this particular receptor, the publication reports: In blood, the top tumor clonotypes increased from baseline to 2 weeks after radiation and then shrank by 4 weeks, which suggests a temporary expansion of tumor-resident clones. Irradiated tumors contained more dominant CDR3 motifs, and these motifs occupied a larger share of the repertoire than in control tumors. Because only small tumor regions of approximately 0.93 g were available, intratumoral heterogeneity was not captured. With a single-armed trial design, the study had no way to address how radiation dose or scheduling affects the TCR repertoire. TCR clonality was higher in irradiated tumors than in controls, as the top 100 clonotypes made up an average of roughly 54% of the repertoire in irradiated tumors compared with around 40% in nephrectomy-only tumors. Because pretreatment tumor biopsies were not available, the study could not determine whether clonotypes were already present within the tumor at baseline.

V loses 4 bases of germline sequence and J loses 4 bases, and the interval between the two ends is 20 bases. The CDR3 covers 16 residues, taking in both the cysteine and the phenylalanine. The DNA shown is the 48-base CDR3, in frame from base 1. For CDR1 and CDR2, the germline V gene lists SGHRS and YFSETQ. Worth noting for this clone: Its antigen is still unknown. Base qualities are missing; no much larger clone stands one base away.

The chain uses TRBV5-1 and TRBJ1-2; perhaps TRBD1 is the D gene, with 6 bases matching. The TCR was taken from a woman aged 55 to 70 with renal cell carcinoma. The specimen comprised tumor tissue, sampled from a patient whose treatment included radiotherapy and nephrectomy. The CDR3 is CASSQGRQGGGYGYTF. DNA sequence: TGCGCCAGCAGCCAAGGTCGGCAGGGAGGGGGCTATGGCTACACCTTC.